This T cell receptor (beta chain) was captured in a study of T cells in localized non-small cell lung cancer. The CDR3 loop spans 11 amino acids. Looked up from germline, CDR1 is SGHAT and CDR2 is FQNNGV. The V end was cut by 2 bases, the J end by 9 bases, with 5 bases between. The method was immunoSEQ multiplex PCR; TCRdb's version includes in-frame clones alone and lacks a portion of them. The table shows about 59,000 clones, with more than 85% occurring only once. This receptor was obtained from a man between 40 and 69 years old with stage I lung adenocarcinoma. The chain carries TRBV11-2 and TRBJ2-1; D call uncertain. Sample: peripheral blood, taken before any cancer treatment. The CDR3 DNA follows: TGTGCCAGCAGCTTAACGAGTGAGCAGTTCTTC. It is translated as CASSLTSEQFF.